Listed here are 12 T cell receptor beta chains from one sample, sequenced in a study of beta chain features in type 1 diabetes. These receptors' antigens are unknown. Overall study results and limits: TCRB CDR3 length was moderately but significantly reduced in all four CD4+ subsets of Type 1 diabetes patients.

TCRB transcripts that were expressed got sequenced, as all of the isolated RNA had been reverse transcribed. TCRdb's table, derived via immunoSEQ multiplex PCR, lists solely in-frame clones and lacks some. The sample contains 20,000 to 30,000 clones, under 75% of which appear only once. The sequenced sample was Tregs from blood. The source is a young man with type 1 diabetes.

The CDR3 reads CSVGDRVGEQYF. CDR3 nucleotides: TGCAGCGTTGGTGACAGGGTGGGGGAGCAGTACTTC. The chain couples TRBV29-1 to TRBJ2-7, with 7 positions matching TRBD1. Looked up from germline, CDR1 is SQVTM and CDR2 is ANQGSEA. The CDR3 extends over 12 amino acids. With V trimmed by 4 bases and J by 7 bases, 7 bases remained unmatched.

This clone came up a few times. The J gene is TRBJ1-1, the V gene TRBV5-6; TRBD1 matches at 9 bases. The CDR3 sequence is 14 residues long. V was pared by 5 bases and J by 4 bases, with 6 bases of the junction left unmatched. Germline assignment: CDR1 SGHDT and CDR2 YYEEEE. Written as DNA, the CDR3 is TGTGCCAGCAGTAAGACAGGGGGAGGCACTGAAGCTTTCTTT. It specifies CASSKTGGGTEAFF. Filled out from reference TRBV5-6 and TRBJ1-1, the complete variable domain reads DAGVTQSPTHLIKTRGQQVTLRCSPKSGHDTVSWYQQALGQGPQFIFQYYEEEERQRGNFPDRFSGHQFPNYSSELNVNALLLGDSALYLCASSKTGGGTEAFFGQGTRLTVV.

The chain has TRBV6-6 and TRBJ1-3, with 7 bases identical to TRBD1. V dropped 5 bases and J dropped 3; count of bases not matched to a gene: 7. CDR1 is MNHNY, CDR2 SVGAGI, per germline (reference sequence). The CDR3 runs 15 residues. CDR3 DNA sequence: TGTGCCAGCAGTCCCTGGGGACAGCTTGGAAACACCATATATTTT. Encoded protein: CASSPWGQLGNTIYF.

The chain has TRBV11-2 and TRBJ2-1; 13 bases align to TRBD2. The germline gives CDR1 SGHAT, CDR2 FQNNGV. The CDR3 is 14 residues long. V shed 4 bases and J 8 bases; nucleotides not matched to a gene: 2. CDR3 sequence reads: CASSWTSGRYEQFF. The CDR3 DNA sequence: TGTGCCAGCAGCTGGACTAGCGGGAGATATGAGCAGTTCTTC.

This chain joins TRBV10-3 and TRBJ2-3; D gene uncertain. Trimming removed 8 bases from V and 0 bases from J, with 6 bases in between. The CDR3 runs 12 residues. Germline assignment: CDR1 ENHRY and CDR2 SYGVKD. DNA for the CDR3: TGTGCCATCGGCTTAAGCACAGATACGCAGTATTTT. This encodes CAIGLSTDTQYF.

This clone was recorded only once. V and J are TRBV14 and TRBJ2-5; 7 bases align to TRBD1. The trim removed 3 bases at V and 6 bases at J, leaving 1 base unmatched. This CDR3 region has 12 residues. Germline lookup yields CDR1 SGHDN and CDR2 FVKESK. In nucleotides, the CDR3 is TGTGCCAGCAGCCAGGGACAGAAGACCCAGTACTTC. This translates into CASSQGQKTQYF.

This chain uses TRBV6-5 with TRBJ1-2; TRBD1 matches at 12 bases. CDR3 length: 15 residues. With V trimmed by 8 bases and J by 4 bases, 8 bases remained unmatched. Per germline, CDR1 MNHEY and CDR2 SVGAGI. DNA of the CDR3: TGTGCCAGCCGGGACAGGGGGCTCCTCAGCTATGGCTACACCTTC. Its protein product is CASRDRGLLSYGYTF.

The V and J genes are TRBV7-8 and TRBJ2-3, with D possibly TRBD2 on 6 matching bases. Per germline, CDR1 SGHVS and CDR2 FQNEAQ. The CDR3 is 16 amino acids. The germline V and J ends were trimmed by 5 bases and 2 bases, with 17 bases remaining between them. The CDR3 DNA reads TGTGCCAGCAGCCCAAGTCCTCTAGCGCTCACAGATACGCAGTATTTT. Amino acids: CASSPSPLALTDTQYF.

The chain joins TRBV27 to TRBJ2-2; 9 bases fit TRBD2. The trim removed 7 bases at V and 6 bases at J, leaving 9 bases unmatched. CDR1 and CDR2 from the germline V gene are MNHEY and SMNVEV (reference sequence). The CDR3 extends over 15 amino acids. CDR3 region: CASTLGSGSPGELFF. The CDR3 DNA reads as TGTGCCAGCACCCTAGGTAGCGGGAGCCCCGGGGAGCTGTTTTTT.

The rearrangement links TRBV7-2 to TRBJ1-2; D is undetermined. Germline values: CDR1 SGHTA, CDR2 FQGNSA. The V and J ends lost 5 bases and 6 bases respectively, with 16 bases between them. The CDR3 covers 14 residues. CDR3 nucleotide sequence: TGTGCCAGCAGCGCCCTGAGCGGTCACGATGGCTACACCTTC. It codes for CASSALSGHDGYTF.

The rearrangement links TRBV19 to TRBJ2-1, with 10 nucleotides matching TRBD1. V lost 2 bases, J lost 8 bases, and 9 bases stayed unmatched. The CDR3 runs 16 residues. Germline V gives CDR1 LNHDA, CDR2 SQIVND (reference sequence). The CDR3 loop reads CASSINRDRGRYEQFF. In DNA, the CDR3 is TGTGCCAGTAGTATAAACCGGGACAGGGGTCGATATGAGCAGTTCTTC.

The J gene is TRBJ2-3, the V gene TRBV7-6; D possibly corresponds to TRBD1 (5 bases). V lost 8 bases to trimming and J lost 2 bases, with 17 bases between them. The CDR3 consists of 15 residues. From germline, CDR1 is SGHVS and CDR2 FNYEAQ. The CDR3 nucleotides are TGTGCCAGCTCCCCCCAGGGTATCGCCACAGATACGCAGTATTTT. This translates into CASSPQGIATDTQYF.